The TCR beta chain under discussion was sequenced for a study of regulatory T cells in long-lasting Graves disease. Regarding time point: persistent/refractory GD, antithyroid drugs over 5 years with positive TRAb. The TCR library used RNA extracted from PBMCs. The table lists this clonotype with many counts. Its antigen is currently unknown. Regarding the study as a whole: There was favoring of TRBV28, TRBJ1-2 and TRBJ2-5 in persistent disease.

In building TCR beta libraries, iRepertoire HTBI primers were used together with Arm-PCR of CDR3 regions. TCRdb re-called the multiplex PCR reads with MiXCR, one entry per CDR3 protein. Of 450,000 or so distinct CDR3 sequences listed, about 20% are singletons. There are 17 residues in the CDR3. J lost 2 bases, V lost 3 bases, and 10 bases had no gene match. CDR1 and CDR2 from the germline V gene are DFQATT and SNEGSKA (reference sequence). Specimen: peripheral blood mononuclear cells (PBMCs), collected when the disease was refractory, from a patient treated with antithyroid drugs. This receptor was obtained from a female donor with Graves disease. This chain joins TRBV20-1 and TRBJ2-7; 13 bases are a match to TRBD2. The CDR3 region is CSARERTSGSLAYEQYF. CDR3 bases: TGCAGTGCTAGGGAAAGGACTAGCGGGAGTTTGGCCTACGAGCAGTACTTC.